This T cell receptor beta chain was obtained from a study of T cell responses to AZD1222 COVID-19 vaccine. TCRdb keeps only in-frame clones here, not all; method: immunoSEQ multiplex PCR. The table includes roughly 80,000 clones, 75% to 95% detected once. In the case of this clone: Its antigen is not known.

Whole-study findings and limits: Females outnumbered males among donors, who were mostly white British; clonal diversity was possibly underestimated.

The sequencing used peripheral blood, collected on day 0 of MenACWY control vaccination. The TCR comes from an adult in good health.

CDR3 coding DNA: TGTGCCAGCAGCCTTGGGGTAACTGAAGCTTTCTTT. Encoded protein: CASSLGVTEAFF. The rearrangement joins TRBV12-3 or TRBV12-4 to TRBJ1-1; D not certain. CDR3 size: 12 residues. The V and J ends lost 6 bases and 5 bases respectively, with 10 bases between them.